This T cell receptor beta chain was documented in a study of T cells in Graves' hyperthyroidism and ophthalmopathy. Points on this clonotype: Given a much more abundant clone one base away, this may be a read error.

The CDR3 sequence is 13 residues long. Germline V lookup: CDR1 SGHAT, CDR2 FQNNGV. The CDR3 regions of TCR beta were amplified from RNA transcripts. The TCR CDR3 was amplified in a first-round RT-PCR using the HTBI primer set. MiXCR was run by TCRdb on the multiplex PCR reads, yielding one entry per CDR3 protein. Of about 210,000 distinct CDR3 sequences in the sample, under 20% were seen once. An absence of ophthalmopathy progression within 18 months meant stable Graves' hyperthyroidism. Patients between 18 and 65 years old had hyperthyroidism, newly diagnosed and lasting under 2 months. This receptor was identified in a middle-aged man with Graves' hyperthyroidism. The chain carries TRBV11-2 and TRBJ2-2; D unclear. Source material: blood. The CDR3 reads CANSLVIAGELFF. CDR3 bases: TGTGCCAACAGCTTAGTTATCGCCGGGGAGCTGTTTTTT.